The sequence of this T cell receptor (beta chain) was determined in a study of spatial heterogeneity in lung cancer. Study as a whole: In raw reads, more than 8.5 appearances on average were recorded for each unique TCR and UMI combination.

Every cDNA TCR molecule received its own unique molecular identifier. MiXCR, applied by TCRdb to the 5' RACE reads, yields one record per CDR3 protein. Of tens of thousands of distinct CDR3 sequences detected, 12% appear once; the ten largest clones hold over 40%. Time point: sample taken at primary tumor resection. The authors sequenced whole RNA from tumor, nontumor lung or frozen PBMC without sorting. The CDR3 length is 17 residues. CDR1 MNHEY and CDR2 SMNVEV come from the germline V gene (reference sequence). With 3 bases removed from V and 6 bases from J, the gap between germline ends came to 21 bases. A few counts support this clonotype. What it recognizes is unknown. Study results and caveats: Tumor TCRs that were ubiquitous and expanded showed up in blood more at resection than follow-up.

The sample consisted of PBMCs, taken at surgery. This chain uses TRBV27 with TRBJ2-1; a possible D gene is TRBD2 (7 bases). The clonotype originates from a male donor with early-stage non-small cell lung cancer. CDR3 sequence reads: CASSFWGVGGPGNEQFF. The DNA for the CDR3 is TGTGCCAGCAGTTTTTGGGGTGTGGGGGGGCCAGGCAATGAGCAGTTCTTC.